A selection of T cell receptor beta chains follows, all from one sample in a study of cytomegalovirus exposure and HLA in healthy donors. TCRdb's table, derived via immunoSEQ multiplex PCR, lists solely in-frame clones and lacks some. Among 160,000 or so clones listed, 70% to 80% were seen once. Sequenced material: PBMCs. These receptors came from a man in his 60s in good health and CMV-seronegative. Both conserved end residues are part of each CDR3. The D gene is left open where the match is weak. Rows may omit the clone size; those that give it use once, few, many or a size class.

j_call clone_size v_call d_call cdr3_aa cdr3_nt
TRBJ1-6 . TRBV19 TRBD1 CASSAFGGGADPLISPLHF TGTGCCAGTAGTGCCTTCGGAGGGGGCGCCGACCCCTTGATTTCACCCCTCCACTTT
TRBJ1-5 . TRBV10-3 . CAISDSGQAGNQPQHF TGTGCCATCAGTGATTCAGGGCAGGCGGGCAATCAGCCCCAGCATTTT
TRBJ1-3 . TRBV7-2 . CASSLVHSGNTIYF TGTGCCAGCAGCTTAGTACATTCTGGAAACACCATATATTTT
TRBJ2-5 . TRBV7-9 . CASGRETQYF TGTGCCAGCGGTAGAGAGACCCAGTACTTC
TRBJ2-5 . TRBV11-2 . CASSLGWGGSQETQYF TGTGCCAGCAGCTTAGGTTGGGGGGGCTCGCAAGAGACCCAGTACTTC
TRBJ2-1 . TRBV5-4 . CASSLGGPSSYNEQFF TGTGCCAGCAGCTTAGGGGGTCCTTCCTCCTACAATGAGCAGTTCTTC
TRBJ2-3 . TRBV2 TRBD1 CASSEDRGFTDTQYF TGTGCCAGCAGTGAGGACAGGGGATTCACAGATACGCAGTATTTT
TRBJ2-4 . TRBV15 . CATSPGGEVDIQYF TGTGCCACCAGCCCCGGAGGGGAGGTAGACATTCAGTACTTC
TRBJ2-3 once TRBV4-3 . CASSPDKSGGASTDTQYF TGCGCCAGCAGCCCAGACAAGAGCGGAGGCGCTAGCACAGATACGCAGTATTTT
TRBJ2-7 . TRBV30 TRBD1 CAWSRGQAYPSYEQYF TGTGCCTGGAGTCGGGGACAGGCCTATCCCTCCTACGAGCAGTACTTC
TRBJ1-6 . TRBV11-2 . CASSPQNSPLHF TGTGCCAGCAGCCCACAGAATTCACCCCTCCACTTT
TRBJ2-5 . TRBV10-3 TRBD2 CAISGTSGRETQYF TGTGCCATCAGTGGGACTAGCGGGAGGGAGACCCAGTACTTC
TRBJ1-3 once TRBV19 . CASRRLTGTAGNTIYF TGTGCCAGTAGGCGCCTTACAGGGACCGCTGGAAACACCATATATTTT
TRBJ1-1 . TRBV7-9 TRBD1 CASSGLSGTGNTEAFF TGTGCCAGCAGCGGACTCTCCGGGACAGGGAACACTGAAGCTTTCTTT
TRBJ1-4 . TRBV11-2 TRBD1 CASSRTGGGEKLFF TGTGCCAGCAGCCGGACAGGGGGAGGTGAAAAACTGTTTTTT
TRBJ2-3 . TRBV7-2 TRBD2 CASSFPSGSTDTQYF TGTGCCAGCAGCTTTCCTAGCGGCAGCACAGATACGCAGTATTTT
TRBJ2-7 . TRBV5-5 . CASSLVPGLAPEQYF TGTGCCAGCAGCTTGGTGCCGGGTTTGGCACCCGAGCAGTACTTC
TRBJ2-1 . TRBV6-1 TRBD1 CASRETGATYNEQFF TGTGCCAGCAGAGAGACAGGGGCGACCTACAATGAGCAGTTCTTC
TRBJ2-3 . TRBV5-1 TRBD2 CASSLETSGIDTQYF TGCGCCAGCAGCTTGGAGACTAGCGGTATAGATACGCAGTATTTT
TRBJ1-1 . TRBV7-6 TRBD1 CASSLTGEGTEAFF TGTGCCAGCAGCTTGACAGGGGAGGGGACTGAAGCTTTCTTT
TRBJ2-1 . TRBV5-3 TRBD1 CARSPIPGQGYNEQFF TGTGCCAGAAGCCCTATTCCGGGACAGGGTTACAATGAGCAGTTCTTC